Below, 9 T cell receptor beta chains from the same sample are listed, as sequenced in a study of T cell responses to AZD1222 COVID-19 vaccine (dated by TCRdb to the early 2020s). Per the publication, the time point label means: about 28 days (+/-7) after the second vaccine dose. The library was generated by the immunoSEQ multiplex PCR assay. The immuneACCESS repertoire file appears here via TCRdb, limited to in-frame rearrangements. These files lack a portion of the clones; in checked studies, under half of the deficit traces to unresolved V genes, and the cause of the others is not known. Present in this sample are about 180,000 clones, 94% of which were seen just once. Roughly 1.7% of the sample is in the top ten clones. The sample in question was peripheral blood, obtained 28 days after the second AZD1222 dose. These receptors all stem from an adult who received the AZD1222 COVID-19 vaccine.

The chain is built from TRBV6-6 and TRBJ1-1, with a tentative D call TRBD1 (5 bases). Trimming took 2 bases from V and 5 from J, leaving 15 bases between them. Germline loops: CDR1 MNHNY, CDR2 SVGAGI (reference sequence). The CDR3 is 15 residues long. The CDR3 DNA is TGTGCCAGCAGTTACACGAGGGGAGGAGAGACTGAAGCTTTCTTT. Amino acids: CASSYTRGGETEAFF.

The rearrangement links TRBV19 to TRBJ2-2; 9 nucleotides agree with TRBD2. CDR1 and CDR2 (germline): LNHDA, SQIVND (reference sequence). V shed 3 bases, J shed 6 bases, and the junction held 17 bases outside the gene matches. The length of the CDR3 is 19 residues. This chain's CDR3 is CASSIPRTSASFVAGELFF. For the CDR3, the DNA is TGTGCCAGTAGTATCCCCCGGACTAGCGCGTCCTTTGTGGCCGGGGAGCTGTTTTTT.

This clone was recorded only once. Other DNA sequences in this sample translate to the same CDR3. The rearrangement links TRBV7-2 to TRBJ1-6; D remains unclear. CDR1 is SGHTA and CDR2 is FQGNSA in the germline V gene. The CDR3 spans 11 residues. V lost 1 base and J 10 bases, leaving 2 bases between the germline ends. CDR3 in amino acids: CASSLDSPLHF. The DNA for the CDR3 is TGTGCCAGCAGCTTAGACTCACCCCTCCACTTT.

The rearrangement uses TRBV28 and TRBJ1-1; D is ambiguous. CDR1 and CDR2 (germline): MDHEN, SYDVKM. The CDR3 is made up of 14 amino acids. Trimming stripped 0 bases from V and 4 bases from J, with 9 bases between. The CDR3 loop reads CASSLWERVTEAFF. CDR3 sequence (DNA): TGTGCCAGCAGTTTATGGGAACGGGTCACTGAAGCTTTCTTT.

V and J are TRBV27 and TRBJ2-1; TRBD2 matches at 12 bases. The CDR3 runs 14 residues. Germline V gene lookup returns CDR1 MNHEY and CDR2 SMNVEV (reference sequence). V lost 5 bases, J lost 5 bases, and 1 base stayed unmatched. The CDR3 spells CASSRLAGDNEQFF. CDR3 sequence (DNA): TGTGCCAGCAGTCGACTAGCGGGGGACAATGAGCAGTTCTTC.

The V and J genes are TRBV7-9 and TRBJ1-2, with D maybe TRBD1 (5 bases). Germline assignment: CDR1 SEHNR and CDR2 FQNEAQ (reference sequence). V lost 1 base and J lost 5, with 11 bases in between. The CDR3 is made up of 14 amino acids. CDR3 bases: TGTGCCAGCAGCTTAGGTGGGGGTATATATGGCTACACCTTC. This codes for CASSLGGGIYGYTF.

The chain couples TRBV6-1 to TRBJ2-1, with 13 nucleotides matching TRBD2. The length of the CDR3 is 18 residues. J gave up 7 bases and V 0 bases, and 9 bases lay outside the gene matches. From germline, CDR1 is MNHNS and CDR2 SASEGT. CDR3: CASSEAFLLAGGRNEQFF. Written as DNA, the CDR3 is TGTGCCAGCAGTGAAGCCTTTTTACTAGCGGGAGGGCGAAATGAGCAGTTCTTC.

The CDR3 sequence is CASSRGAGYTF. CDR3 DNA sequence: TGTGCCAGCAGTAGGGGCGCTGGCTACACCTTC. The rearrangement joins TRBV11-3 to TRBJ1-2; D perhaps matches TRBD1 (5 bases). Trimming shortened V by 6 bases and J by 7 bases, and 9 bases separated the two germline ends. There are 11 residues in the CDR3. CDR1 SGHNT and CDR2 YENEEA come from the germline V gene. The whole variable domain, filled in from reference TRBV11-3 and TRBJ1-2, reads EAGVVQSPRYKIIEKKQPVAFWCNPISGHNTLYWYLQNLGQGPELLIRYENEEAVDDSQLPKDRFSAERLKGVDSTLKIQPAELGDSAVYLCASSRGAGYTFGSGTRLTVV.

Here the CDR3 DNA reads TGCGCCAGCAGCCAAGACCCAAGGGCTCTTGGGTCACCCCTCCACTTT. As protein: CASSQDPRALGSPLHF. V usage is TRBV4-1 and J usage is TRBJ1-6; no firm D call. V was cut by 0 bases and J by 10 bases, with 16 bases left in between. This CDR3 is built from 16 residues. The germline gives CDR1 MGHRA, CDR2 YSYEKL.